This TCR beta chain was sequenced in a study of Tregs in tolerant kidney transplant recipients. About the research overall: Mixed chimerism was transient after nonmyeloablative marrow transplants from related graft donors.

Thawed PBMCs were FACS-sorted into unstimulated CD4+CD25+CD127- regulatory T cells, CD4+CD25- non-regulatory cells, CD4 and CD8 cells. This clone was seen a handful of times. This CDR3 spans 16 amino acids. Germline V gene data show CDR1 as WNHNN and CDR2 as SYGVQD (reference sequence). The J segment lost 4 bases and the V segment lost 2 bases, leaving 7 bases of the junction unmatched. Sequencing was performed with immunoSEQ multiplex PCR; in TCRdb, only in-frame clones are kept and a portion is missing. The sample carries over 60,000 clones, roughly nine tenths recorded once. The source is a human donor who received a combined kidney and bone marrow transplant. The genes are TRBV10-1 and TRBJ2-3, with TRBD2 identical over 9 bases. Sequencing used CD4+ T cells from blood, obtained before the transplant. The CDR3: CASSEGKAGGPDTQYF. The CDR3 DNA is TGCGCCAGCAGTGAGGGGAAAGCGGGAGGTCCAGATACGCAGTATTTT.